This TCR beta chain was found in a study of T cell clonality in common variable immunodeficiency. The CVID group had 15 females and roughly 30 males, mean age around 40. Donors gave about 5 to 9 ml heparinized peripheral whole blood. This table comes from immunoSEQ multiplex PCR, and its TCRdb copy is limited to in-frame clones, with some not included. The sample yields tens of thousands of clones, without any singletons. On this clone: Its antigen is still unknown. The CDR3 goes on 3 residues after the read ends, and that part is filled in from the germline J gene.

General study points: Common variable immunodeficiency TCR beta sequences reportedly had fewer deletions and N-nucleotide insertions. CVID subjects shared fewer TCRbeta clones than healthy controls did.

V lost 5 bases to trimming and J lost 6 bases; unmatched junction nucleotides: 8. This CDR3 contains 14 residues. Germline V gene lookup returns CDR1 SGHTA and CDR2 FQGNSA. The TCR sequence derives from a human donor with common variable immunodeficiency. J is TRBJ2-3 and V is TRBV7-2; 7 bases map to TRBD1. The sequencing input was peripheral blood mononuclear cells. The part of the CDR3 DNA that was read is TGTGCCAGCAGCGTTGGGACAGTGGGGGATACG. The encoded protein is CASSVGTVGDT. The CDR3 in full is CASSVGTVGDTQYF.